This paragraph covers one T cell receptor (beta chain) sequence. This entry is derived from a study of blood T cell repertoires in COVID-19. Overall study: From the United States, Italy and Spain came samples of acute and convalescent COVID-19.

Study processing details: From reference gene primer amplification, estimates of nucleated cell counts were derived. The method was immunoSEQ multiplex PCR; TCRdb's version includes in-frame clones alone and lacks a portion of them. D and trimming come from the DNA, and the V and J calls and clone size come from that table. The data contain 160,000 or so clones, 79% of them singletons. This clonotype was obtained from an older woman with COVID-19, enrolled during active disease. Sample: peripheral blood.

The CDR3 sequence is CASSYSGPRDSPQHF. In nucleotides, the CDR3 is TGTGCCAGCAGTTACTCGGGCCCCAGGGACTCGCCCCAGCATTTT. The rearrangement links TRBV6-5 to TRBJ1-5, with D maybe TRBD1 (5 bases). V was trimmed by 0 bases and J by 9 bases, leaving 15 bases between them. The germline CDR1 and CDR2 sequences are MNHEY and SVGAGI. The CDR3 consists of 15 residues.